The present T cell receptor (beta chain) was sequenced within a study of metastatic and nonmetastatic thyroid tumors. About the research overall: Samples came from malignant and benign thyroid patients, and repertoires were compared across blood and tumor or nodule tissue. Study-level points and caveats: Across blood and tumor, TCR beta diversity in malignant thyroid tumors was reportedly significantly higher than in benign nodules.

This clone was observed many times. The antigen is not known. No treatment had been given to any patient before thyroid surgery. In the original workflow: What underpinned the distant-metastasis classifier for papillary thyroid cancer was the set of CDR3 differences across clinicopathological groups. Using MiXCR, TCRdb re-called clones from the PCR reads. These V and J calls rely on TCRdb rather than the paper's analysis. Among tens of thousands of clones, roughly 23% were seen once, and the ten largest hold just over 14%. V gave up 5 bases and J gave up 1 base; unmatched junction bases: 3. This CDR3 region has 14 residues. Germline CDR1 is SNHLY and CDR2 is FYNNEI.

This clonotype originated in a female donor with papillary thyroid cancer or a benign thyroid nodule (not recorded which). Some clones in this sample may be carry-over from other donors' samples. The rearrangement uses TRBV2 and TRBJ2-3, with TRBD1 matching 7 bases. Input material: blood. CDR3 protein: CASSTGQGTDTQYF. The CDR3 bases are TGTGCCAGCAGTACAGGACAGGGCACAGATACGCAGTATTTT.